This is a list of T cell receptor beta chains from one sample in a study of T-cell reconstitution after alpha-beta-depleted transplantation in children. TCRdb redid the calling of the PCR reads with MiXCR, one entry per CDR3 protein. This sample has over 70,000 distinct CDR3 sequences, with roughly 7.7% found just once. Sequencing used PBMCs from the stem cell graft donor, obtained from the stem cell graft. The origin of the receptors is a human donor who donated a stem cell graft to a child with congenital amegakaryocytic thrombocytopenia. The CDR3 runs from the conserved cysteine through the conserved F or W. Fields, in order: CDR3 length, clone size, V gene, D gene, J gene, CDR3 protein, CDR3 DNA. D genes are given only for firm matches. Part of the rows lack a size; the others show once, few, many or a class for expanded clones.

CDR3 length: 14
clone size: many
V gene: TRBV4-1
D gene: .
J gene: TRBJ1-2
CDR3 protein: CASSRDRTNYGYTF
CDR3 DNA: TGCGCCAGCAGCCGGGACCGTACTAACTATGGCTACACCTTC

CDR3 length: 14
clone size: few
V gene: TRBV2
D gene: TRBD1
J gene: TRBJ2-7
CDR3 protein: CASRAGTGAYEQYF
CDR3 DNA: TGTGCCAGCAGAGCCGGGACAGGGGCCTACGAGCAGTACTTC

CDR3 length: 14
clone size: many
V gene: TRBV4-1
D gene: .
J gene: TRBJ1-1
CDR3 protein: CASSQGRWNTEAFF
CDR3 DNA: TGCGCCAGCAGCCAAGGAAGGTGGAACACTGAAGCTTTCTTT

CDR3 length: 13
clone size: many
V gene: TRBV10-3
D gene: .
J gene: TRBJ2-5
CDR3 protein: CAISELTEETQYF
CDR3 DNA: TGTGCCATCAGTGAACTGACGGAAGAGACCCAGTACTTC

CDR3 length: 14
clone size: many
V gene: TRBV29-1
D gene: .
J gene: TRBJ2-5
CDR3 protein: CSVEEYGGEETQYF
CDR3 DNA: TGCAGCGTTGAAGAGTACGGGGGAGAAGAGACCCAGTACTTC

CDR3 length: 13
clone size: many
V gene: TRBV20-1
D gene: TRBD2
J gene: TRBJ2-1
CDR3 protein: CSAGLAGGDEQFF
CDR3 DNA: TGCAGTGCCGGACTAGCGGGAGGGGATGAGCAGTTCTTC

CDR3 length: 15
clone size: many
V gene: TRBV20-1
D gene: TRBD2
J gene: TRBJ2-1
CDR3 protein: CSADRGGRITNEQFF
CDR3 DNA: TGCAGTGCCGACCGGGGGGGACGGATAACCAATGAGCAGTTCTTC

CDR3 length: 13
clone size: few
V gene: TRBV5-1
D gene: .
J gene: TRBJ2-5
CDR3 protein: CASAVALGETQYF
CDR3 DNA: TGCGCCAGCGCAGTCGCCCTCGGGGAGACCCAGTACTTC

CDR3 length: 13
clone size: many
V gene: TRBV20-1
D gene: .
J gene: TRBJ2-4
CDR3 protein: CSARALAKNIQYF
CDR3 DNA: TGCAGTGCTAGAGCACTAGCCAAAAACATTCAGTACTTC

CDR3 length: 16
clone size: many
V gene: TRBV12-3/TRBV12-4
D gene: .
J gene: TRBJ2-3
CDR3 protein: CASTQGGSFSTDTQYF
CDR3 DNA: TGTGCCAGCACCCAGGGAGGATCGTTTAGCACAGATACGCAGTATTTT

CDR3 length: 20
clone size: many
V gene: TRBV5-6
D gene: TRBD2
J gene: TRBJ2-1
CDR3 protein: CASSLAVQREGQRSYNEQFF
CDR3 DNA: TGTGCCAGCAGCTTGGCGGTCCAGCGGGAGGGCCAAAGATCCTACAATGAGCAGTTCTTC

CDR3 length: 14
clone size: .
V gene: TRBV20-1
D gene: .
J gene: TRBJ1-2
CDR3 protein: CSARDFRVSYGYTF
CDR3 DNA: TGCAGTGCTAGAGATTTTCGGGTTAGCTATGGCTACACCTTC

CDR3 length: 13
clone size: many
V gene: TRBV20-1
D gene: .
J gene: TRBJ1-2
CDR3 protein: CSASDNTNYGYTF
CDR3 DNA: TGCAGTGCTAGTGACAACACCAACTATGGCTACACCTTC

CDR3 length: 11
clone size: many
V gene: TRBV20-1
D gene: .
J gene: TRBJ2-1
CDR3 protein: CSAAETDEQFF
CDR3 DNA: TGCAGTGCTGCGGAAACGGATGAGCAGTTCTTC

CDR3 length: 15
clone size: .
V gene: TRBV20-1
D gene: .
J gene: TRBJ1-2
CDR3 protein: CSAREENIGGGGYTF
CDR3 DNA: TGCAGTGCTAGAGAGGAGAACATCGGGGGAGGGGGCTACACCTTC

CDR3 length: 16
clone size: many
V gene: TRBV20-1
D gene: .
J gene: TRBJ2-1
CDR3 protein: CSARDLVGQPYNEQFF
CDR3 DNA: TGCAGTGCTAGAGATTTAGTCGGACAGCCCTACAATGAGCAGTTCTTC

CDR3 length: 16
clone size: many
V gene: TRBV5-1
D gene: TRBD1
J gene: TRBJ2-3
CDR3 protein: CASSSTGPSERDTQYF
CDR3 DNA: TGCGCCAGCAGCTCGACAGGGCCCTCTGAGCGGGATACGCAGTATTTT

CDR3 length: 12
clone size: many
V gene: TRBV12-3/TRBV12-4
D gene: .
J gene: TRBJ1-2
CDR3 protein: CASSLGPNGYTF
CDR3 DNA: TGTGCCAGCAGTTTAGGGCCCAATGGCTACACCTTC

CDR3 length: 19
clone size: many
V gene: TRBV20-1
D gene: TRBD1
J gene: TRBJ2-3
CDR3 protein: CSARDGSLMGQGRTDTQYF
CDR3 DNA: TGCAGTGCTAGAGATGGTAGTTTAATGGGACAGGGGCGCACAGATACGCAGTATTTT

CDR3 length: 19
clone size: many
V gene: TRBV10-3
D gene: TRBD2
J gene: TRBJ2-1
CDR3 protein: CAISERQGLADSTYNEQFF
CDR3 DNA: TGTGCCATCAGTGAGCGTCAGGGACTAGCGGATTCGACCTACAATGAGCAGTTCTTC

CDR3 length: 18
clone size: many
V gene: TRBV28
D gene: .
J gene: TRBJ2-3
CDR3 protein: CASSLIRRGGGSSDTQYF
CDR3 DNA: TGTGCCAGCAGTTTAATCCGTAGAGGGGGGGGGAGTTCAGATACGCAGTATTTT

CDR3 length: 14
clone size: many
V gene: TRBV6-2/TRBV6-3
D gene: .
J gene: TRBJ1-4
CDR3 protein: CASRRDEANEKLFF
CDR3 DNA: TGTGCCAGCAGACGGGATGAAGCTAATGAAAAACTGTTTTTT

CDR3 length: 14
clone size: .
V gene: TRBV3-1
D gene: .
J gene: TRBJ1-5
CDR3 protein: CASSQDPRNQPQHF
CDR3 DNA: TGTGCCAGCAGCCAAGATCCTCGCAATCAGCCCCAGCATTTT

CDR3 length: 13
clone size: many
V gene: TRBV10-3
D gene: TRBD1
J gene: TRBJ1-6
CDR3 protein: CATGTADNSPLHF
CDR3 DNA: TGTGCCACCGGGACAGCGGATAATTCACCCCTCCACTTT

CDR3 length: 15
clone size: many
V gene: TRBV5-4
D gene: .
J gene: TRBJ2-2
CDR3 protein: CASSLITVGAGELFF
CDR3 DNA: TGTGCCAGCAGCTTGATTACAGTCGGGGCCGGGGAGCTGTTTTTT